A selection of T cell receptor beta chains follows, all from one sample in a study of identical twins. TCRdb reprocessed the 5' RACE reads with MiXCR, giving one entry per CDR3 protein. The sample shows 300,000 to 400,000 distinct CDR3 sequences, approximately 8.7% of them seen only once. Material for sequencing was naive T cells sorted from blood. These receptors were obtained from a woman aged 45-60 years in good health. Each CDR3 is given with its conserved first and last residue.

j_gene: TRBJ2-1
v_gene: TRBV14
CDR3aa: CASSQVRGPGEQFF

j_gene: TRBJ2-3
v_gene: TRBV20-1
CDR3aa: CSADRREGLADTQYF

j_gene: TRBJ1-5
v_gene: TRBV3-1
CDR3aa: CASSQGDDQPQHF

j_gene: TRBJ2-7
v_gene: TRBV5-1
CDR3aa: CASKTGTGEVEQYF

j_gene: TRBJ1-2
v_gene: TRBV12-3/TRBV12-4
CDR3aa: CASSLAQGVGGYTF

j_gene: TRBJ1-2
v_gene: TRBV12-3/TRBV12-4
CDR3aa: CASSWSRIDGYTF

j_gene: TRBJ2-7
v_gene: TRBV29-1
CDR3aa: CSVEALGPDTPYEQYF

j_gene: TRBJ2-1
v_gene: TRBV11-3
CDR3aa: CASSFQLGHHNEQFF

j_gene: TRBJ2-1
v_gene: TRBV29-1
CDR3aa: CSVDLRDPYSITEDNEQFF

j_gene: TRBJ2-1
v_gene: TRBV20-1
CDR3aa: CSASRLAGDYNEQFF

j_gene: TRBJ2-5
v_gene: TRBV15
CDR3aa: CATGWRGQETQYF

j_gene: TRBJ1-4
v_gene: TRBV7-9
CDR3aa: CASTFHRNNEKLFF

j_gene: TRBJ2-1
v_gene: TRBV29-1
CDR3aa: CSVRTSGKPSSEQFF

j_gene: TRBJ2-3
v_gene: TRBV10-2
CDR3aa: CASSGTFSADTQYF

j_gene: TRBJ2-1
v_gene: TRBV20-1
CDR3aa: CSASRIAGVGNEQFF

j_gene: TRBJ1-3
v_gene: TRBV6-6
CDR3aa: CASSYAGRTGNTIYF

j_gene: TRBJ2-2
v_gene: TRBV7-9
CDR3aa: CASSSSGPNTGELFF

j_gene: TRBJ2-5
v_gene: TRBV6-2/TRBV6-3
CDR3aa: CASSYSPGPGKETQYF

j_gene: TRBJ2-2
v_gene: TRBV5-1
CDR3aa: CASSLIAGANTGELFF

j_gene: TRBJ2-5
v_gene: TRBV20-1
CDR3aa: CSARDRQGLQETQYF